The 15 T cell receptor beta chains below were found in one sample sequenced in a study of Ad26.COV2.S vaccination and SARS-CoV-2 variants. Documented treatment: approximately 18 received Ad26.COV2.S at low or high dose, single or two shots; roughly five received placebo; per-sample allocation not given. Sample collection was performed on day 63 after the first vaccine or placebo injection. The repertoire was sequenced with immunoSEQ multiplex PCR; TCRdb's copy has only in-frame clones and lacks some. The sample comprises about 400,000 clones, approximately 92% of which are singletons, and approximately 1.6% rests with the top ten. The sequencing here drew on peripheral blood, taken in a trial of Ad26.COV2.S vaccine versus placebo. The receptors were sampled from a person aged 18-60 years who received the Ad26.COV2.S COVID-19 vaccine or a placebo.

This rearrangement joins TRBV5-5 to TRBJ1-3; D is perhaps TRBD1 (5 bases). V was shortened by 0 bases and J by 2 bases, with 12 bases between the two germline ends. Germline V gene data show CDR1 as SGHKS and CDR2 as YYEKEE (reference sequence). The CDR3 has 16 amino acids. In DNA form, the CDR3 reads TGTGCCAGCAGCTTGGCTTCGGGGCTCCCTGGAAACACCATATATTTT. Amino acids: CASSLASGLPGNTIYF.

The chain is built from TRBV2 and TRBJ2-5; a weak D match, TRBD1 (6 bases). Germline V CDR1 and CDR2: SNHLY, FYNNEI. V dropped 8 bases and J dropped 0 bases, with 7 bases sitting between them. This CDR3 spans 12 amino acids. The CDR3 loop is CASGDNQETQYF. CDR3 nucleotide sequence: TGTGCCAGCGGGGACAACCAAGAGACCCAGTACTTC.

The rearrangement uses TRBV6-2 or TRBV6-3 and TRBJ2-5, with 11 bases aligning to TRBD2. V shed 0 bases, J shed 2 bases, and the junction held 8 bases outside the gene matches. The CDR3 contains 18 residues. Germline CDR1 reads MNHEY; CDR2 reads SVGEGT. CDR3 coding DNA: TGTGCCAGCAGTTACTCGGGCCTAGCGGGGGGAATGCAAGAGACCCAGTACTTC. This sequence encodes CASSYSGLAGGMQETQYF.

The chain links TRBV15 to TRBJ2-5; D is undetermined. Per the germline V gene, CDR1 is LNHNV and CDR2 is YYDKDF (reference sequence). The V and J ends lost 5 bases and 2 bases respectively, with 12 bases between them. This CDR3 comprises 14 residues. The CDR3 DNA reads TGTGCCACCAGCCACAGTTTCCTACAAGAGACCCAGTACTTC. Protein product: CATSHSFLQETQYF.

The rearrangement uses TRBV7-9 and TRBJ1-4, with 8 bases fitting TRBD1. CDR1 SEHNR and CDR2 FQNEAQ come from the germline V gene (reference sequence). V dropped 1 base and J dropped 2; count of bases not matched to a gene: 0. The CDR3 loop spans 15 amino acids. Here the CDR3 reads CASSLGQGTNEKLFF. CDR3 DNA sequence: TGTGCCAGCAGCTTAGGACAGGGGACTAATGAAAAACTGTTTTTT.

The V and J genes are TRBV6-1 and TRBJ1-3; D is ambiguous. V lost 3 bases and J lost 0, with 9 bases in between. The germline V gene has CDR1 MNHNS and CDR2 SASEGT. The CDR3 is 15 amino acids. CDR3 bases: TGTGCCAGCAGTGAGGACGGACTCTCTGGAAACACCATATATTTT. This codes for CASSEDGLSGNTIYF.

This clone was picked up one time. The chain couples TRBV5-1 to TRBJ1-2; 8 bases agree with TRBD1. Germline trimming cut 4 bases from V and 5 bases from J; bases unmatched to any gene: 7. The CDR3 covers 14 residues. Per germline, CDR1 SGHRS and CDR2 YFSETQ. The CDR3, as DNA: TGCGCCAGCAGCGGGGGACAGGTAACATATGGCTACACCTTC. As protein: CASSGGQVTYGYTF.

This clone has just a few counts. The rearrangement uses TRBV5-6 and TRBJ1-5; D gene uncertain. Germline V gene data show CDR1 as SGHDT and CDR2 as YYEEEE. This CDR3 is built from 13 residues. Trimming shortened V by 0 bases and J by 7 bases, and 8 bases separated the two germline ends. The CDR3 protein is CASSLGAGQPQHF. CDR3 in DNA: TGTGCCAGCAGCTTGGGGGCAGGACAGCCCCAGCATTTT.

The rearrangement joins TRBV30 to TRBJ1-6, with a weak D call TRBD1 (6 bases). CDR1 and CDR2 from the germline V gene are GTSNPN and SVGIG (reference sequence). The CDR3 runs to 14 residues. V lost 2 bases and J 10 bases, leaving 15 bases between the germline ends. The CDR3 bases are TGTGCCTGGAGTACCCCGGGACATAGCTCACCCCTCCACTTT. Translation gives CAWSTPGHSSPLHF.

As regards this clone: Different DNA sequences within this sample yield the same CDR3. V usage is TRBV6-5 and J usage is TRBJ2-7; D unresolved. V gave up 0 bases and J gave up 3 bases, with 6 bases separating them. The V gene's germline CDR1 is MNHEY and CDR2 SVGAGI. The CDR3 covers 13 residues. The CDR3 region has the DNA TGTGCCAGCAGTTACTCCGGCAGCTACGAGCAGTACTTC. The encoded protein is CASSYSGSYEQYF.

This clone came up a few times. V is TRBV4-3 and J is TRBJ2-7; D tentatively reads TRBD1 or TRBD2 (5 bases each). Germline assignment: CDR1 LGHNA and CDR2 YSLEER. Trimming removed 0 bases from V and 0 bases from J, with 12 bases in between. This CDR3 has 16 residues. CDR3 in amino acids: CASSQDWPGPSYEQYF. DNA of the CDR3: TGCGCCAGCAGCCAAGATTGGCCGGGACCCTCCTACGAGCAGTACTTC.

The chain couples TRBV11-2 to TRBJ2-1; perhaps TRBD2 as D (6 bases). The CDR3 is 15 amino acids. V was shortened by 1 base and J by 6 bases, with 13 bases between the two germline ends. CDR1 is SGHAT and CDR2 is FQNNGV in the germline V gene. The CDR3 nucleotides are TGTGCCAGCAGCTTAGTCGGGACGCGGGGCAATGAGCAGTTCTTC. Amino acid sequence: CASSLVGTRGNEQFF. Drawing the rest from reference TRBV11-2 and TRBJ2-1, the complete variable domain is EAGVAQSPRYKIIEKRQSVAFWCNPISGHATLYWYQQILGQGPKLLIQFQNNGVVDDSQLPKDRFSAERLKGVDSTLKIQPAKLEDSAVYLCASSLVGTRGNEQFFGPGTRLTVL.

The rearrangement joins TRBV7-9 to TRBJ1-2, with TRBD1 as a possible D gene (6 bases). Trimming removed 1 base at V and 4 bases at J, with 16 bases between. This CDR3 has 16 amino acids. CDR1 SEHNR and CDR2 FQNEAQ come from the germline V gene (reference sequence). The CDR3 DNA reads TGTGCCAGCAGCTTAGATCCCGGGGGGCGTTTCTATGGCTACACCTTC. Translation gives CASSLDPGGRFYGYTF.

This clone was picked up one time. The CDR3 region is CASSLEVSEAKNIQYF. The CDR3 DNA reads as TGTGCCAGCAGCTTGGAAGTTAGCGAAGCCAAAAACATTCAGTACTTC. The V gene is TRBV5-4, the J gene TRBJ2-4, with D possibly matching TRBD2 (5 bases). This CDR3 region has 16 residues. With 0 bases removed from V and 0 bases from J, the gap between germline ends came to 10 bases. The V gene's germline CDR1 is SGHNT and CDR2 YYREEE (reference sequence).

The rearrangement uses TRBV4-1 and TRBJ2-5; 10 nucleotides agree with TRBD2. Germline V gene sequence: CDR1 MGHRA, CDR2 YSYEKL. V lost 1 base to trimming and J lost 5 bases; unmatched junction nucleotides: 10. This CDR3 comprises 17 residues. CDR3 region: CASSQVAAGGPLETQYF. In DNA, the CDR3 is TGCGCCAGCAGCCAAGTGGCAGCGGGGGGGCCATTGGAGACCCAGTACTTC.